This TCR beta chain was recorded in a study of T cell repertoires in cytomegalovirus infection. Study summary: The authors relied on CMV epitopes, both recently identified HLA-C-restricted and well-studied HLA-B-restricted. Evidence of both CMV infection and a matching HLA type came from public TCR beta signatures. Study results and limitations: What dominated the ex vivo response were HLA-C-restricted CMV-specific TCR beta clonotypes.

V lost 8 bases to trimming and J lost 6 bases; unmatched junction nucleotides: 7. The germline V gene has CDR1 LNHNV and CDR2 YYDKDF (reference sequence). The CDR3 has 15 residues. TCRdb re-derived calls from the reads in MiXCR, one entry per CDR3 protein. The table records about 35,000 distinct CDR3 sequences, 40% to 65% of them present only once. Note on this clonotype: Its antigen remains unknown.

The chain employs TRBV15 and TRBJ2-5; 15 nucleotides agree with TRBD2. The sample in question was CD8+ T cells from cultured PBMCs, obtained from culture after CMV antigen stimulation. The sequence was obtained from a human donor in good health (CMV status not recorded). Some clones in this sample may be carry-over from other donors' samples. Here the CDR3 DNA reads TGTGCCACCTCTGGGACTAGCGGGGGGCCTCAGACCCAGTACTTC. It is translated as CATSGTSGGPQTQYF.